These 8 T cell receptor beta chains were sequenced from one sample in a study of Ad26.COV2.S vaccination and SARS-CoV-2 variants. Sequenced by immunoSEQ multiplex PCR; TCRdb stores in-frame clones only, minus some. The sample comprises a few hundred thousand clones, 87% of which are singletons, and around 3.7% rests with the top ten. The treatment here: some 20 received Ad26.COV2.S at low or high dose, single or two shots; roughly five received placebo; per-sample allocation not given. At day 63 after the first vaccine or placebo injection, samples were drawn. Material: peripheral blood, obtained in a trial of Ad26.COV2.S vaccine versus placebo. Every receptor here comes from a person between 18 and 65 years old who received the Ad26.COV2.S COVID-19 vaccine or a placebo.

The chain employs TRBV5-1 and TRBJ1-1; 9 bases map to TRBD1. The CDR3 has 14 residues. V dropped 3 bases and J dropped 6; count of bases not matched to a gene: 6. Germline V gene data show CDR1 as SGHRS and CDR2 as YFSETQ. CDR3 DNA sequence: TGCGCCAGCAGCTCGTGGGACAGGGCGTCTGAAGCTTTCTTT. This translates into CASSSWDRASEAFF.

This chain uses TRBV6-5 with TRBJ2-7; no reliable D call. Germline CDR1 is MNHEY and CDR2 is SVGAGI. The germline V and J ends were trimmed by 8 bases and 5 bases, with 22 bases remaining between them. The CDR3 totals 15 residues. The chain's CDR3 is CASDTFGPPRDEQYF. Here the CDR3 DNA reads TGTGCCAGCGATACGTTCGGGCCTCCCCGAGACGAGCAGTACTTC.

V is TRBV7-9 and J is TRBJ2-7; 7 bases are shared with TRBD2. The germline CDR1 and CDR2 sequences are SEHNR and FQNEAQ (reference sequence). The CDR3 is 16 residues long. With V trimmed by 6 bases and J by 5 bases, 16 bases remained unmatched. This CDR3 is CASRDEAAGTNDEQYF. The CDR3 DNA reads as TGTGCCAGCAGGGACGAAGCGGCCGGGACTAACGACGAGCAGTACTTC.

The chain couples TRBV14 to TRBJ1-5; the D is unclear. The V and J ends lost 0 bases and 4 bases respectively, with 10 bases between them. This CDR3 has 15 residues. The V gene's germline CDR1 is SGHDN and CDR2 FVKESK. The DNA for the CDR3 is TGTGCCAGCAGCCAAGATATAACCCCAAATCAGCCCCAGCATTTT. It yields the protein CASSQDITPNQPQHF.

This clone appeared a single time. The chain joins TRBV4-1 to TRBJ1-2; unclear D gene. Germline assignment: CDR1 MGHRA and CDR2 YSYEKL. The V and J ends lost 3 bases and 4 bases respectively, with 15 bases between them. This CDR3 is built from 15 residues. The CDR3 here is CASSQDVYLSYGYTF. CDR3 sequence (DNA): TGCGCCAGCAGCCAGGATGTATACCTATCCTATGGCTACACCTTC.

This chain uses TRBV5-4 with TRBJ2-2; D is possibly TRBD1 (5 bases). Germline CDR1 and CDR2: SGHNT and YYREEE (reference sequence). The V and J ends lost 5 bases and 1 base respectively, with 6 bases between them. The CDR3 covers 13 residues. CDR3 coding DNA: TGTGCCAGCAGAGGACAGAACACCGGGGAGCTGTTTTTT. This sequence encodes CASRGQNTGELFF. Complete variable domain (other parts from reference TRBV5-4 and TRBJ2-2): ETGVTQSPTHLIKTRGQQVTLRCSSQSGHNTVSWYQQALGQGPQFIFQYYREEENGRGNFPPRFSGLQFPNYSSELNVNALELDDSALYLCASRGQNTGELFFGEGSRLTVL.

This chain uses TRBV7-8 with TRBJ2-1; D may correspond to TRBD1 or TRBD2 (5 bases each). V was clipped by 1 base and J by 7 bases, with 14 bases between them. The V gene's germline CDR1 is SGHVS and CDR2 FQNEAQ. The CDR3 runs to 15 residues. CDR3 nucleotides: TGTGCCAGCAGCTTAGGGACAAGCCGCGGGAATGAGCAGTTCTTC. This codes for CASSLGTSRGNEQFF.

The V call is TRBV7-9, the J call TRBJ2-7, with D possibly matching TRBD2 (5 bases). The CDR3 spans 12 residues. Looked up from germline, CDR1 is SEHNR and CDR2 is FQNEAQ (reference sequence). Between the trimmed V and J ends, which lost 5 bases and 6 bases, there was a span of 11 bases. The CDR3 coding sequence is TGTGCCAGCAGCAACCTAGCCCTCGAGCAGTACTTC. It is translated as CASSNLALEQYF. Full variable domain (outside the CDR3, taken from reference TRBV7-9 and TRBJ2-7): DTGVSQNPRHKITKRGQNVTFRCDPISEHNRLYWYRQTLGQGPEFLTYFQNEAQLEKSRLLSDRFSAERPKGSFSTLEIQRTEQGDSAMYLCASSNLALEQYFGPGTRLTVT.